These T cell receptor beta chains were read from a single sample in a study of blood T cell repertoires in COVID-19. The table came from immunoSEQ multiplex PCR; TCRdb's copy has only in-frame clones and leaves some out. This table has 200,000 to 250,000 clones, roughly 80% appearing once. Material: peripheral blood. These receptors were collected from a woman older than 75 with active or convalescent COVID-19. The CDR3 runs from the conserved cysteine through the conserved F or W. Each record gives: V gene, J gene, clone size, D gene, CDR3 protein, CDR3 DNA. The D gene is left open where the match is weak. Only some rows state a clone size, as once, few, many or a class for expanded clones.

TRBV14	TRBJ2-1	NA	TRBD2	CASSQGLAGGQRYNEQFF	TGTGCCAGCAGCCAAGGGCTAGCGGGAGGGCAACGGTACAATGAGCAGTTCTTC
TRBV19	TRBJ1-1	NA	NA	CAAGPGNTEAFF	TGTGCCGCGGGGCCAGGGAACACTGAAGCTTTCTTT
TRBV19	TRBJ1-5	NA	TRBD1	CASKSRGRGFNQPQHF	TGTGCCAGTAAAAGTCGCGGCAGGGGGTTTAATCAGCCCCAGCATTTT
TRBV19	TRBJ2-7	NA	TRBD1	CASRKTGGDEQYF	TGTGCCAGTAGAAAAACAGGGGGAGACGAGCAGTACTTC
TRBV24-1	TRBJ2-1	NA	TRBD1	CATSDRVRTGSNEQFF	TGTGCCACCAGTGATCGAGTCCGGACAGGCTCCAATGAGCAGTTCTTC
TRBV18	TRBJ2-7	NA	TRBD2	CASSPPIAGGGREQYF	TGTGCCAGCTCACCACCGATAGCGGGGGGCGGGAGAGAGCAGTACTTC
TRBV6-5	TRBJ2-1	NA	NA	CASSYSSGRVDEQFF	TGTGCCAGCAGTTACTCGTCCGGGAGAGTAGATGAGCAGTTCTTC
TRBV10-1	TRBJ2-2	NA	NA	CASSEIPHELKGPGELFF	TGCGCCAGCAGTGAAATTCCCCATGAACTAAAGGGGCCCGGGGAGCTGTTTTTT
TRBV11-2	TRBJ2-1	NA	TRBD2	CASSLQGTSGRDPYNEQFF	TGTGCCAGCAGCTTGCAAGGGACTAGCGGGAGGGACCCCTACAATGAGCAGTTCTTC
TRBV15	TRBJ1-2	NA	TRBD1	CATSRVGQGLGYTF	TGTGCCACCAGCAGAGTTGGACAGGGGCTTGGCTACACCTTC
TRBV5-4	TRBJ2-7	NA	TRBD2	CASSGGRERYF	TGTGCCAGCAGCGGGGGGAGGGAGAGGTACTTC
TRBV28	TRBJ2-7	NA	TRBD1	CASRPQGVEQYF	TGTGCCAGCAGACCACAGGGGGTCGAGCAGTACTTC
TRBV7-6	TRBJ1-2	NA	TRBD1	CASSQRTGGGKGYTF	TGTGCCAGCAGCCAACGGACAGGGGGCGGAAAGGGCTACACCTTC
TRBV7-9	TRBJ1-1	NA	TRBD1	CASSRQGARTEAFF	TGTGCCAGCTCCCGGCAGGGGGCTCGCACTGAAGCTTTCTTT
TRBV6-5	TRBJ2-7	NA	NA	CASSYRTARVSEQYF	TGTGCCAGCAGTTACCGGACAGCCCGTGTGAGCGAGCAGTACTTC
TRBV11-3	TRBJ2-1	NA	TRBD2	CASSLDSPSGRDEQFF	TGTGCCAGCAGCTTAGATTCGCCTAGCGGGAGAGATGAGCAGTTCTTC
TRBV30	TRBJ2-7	NA	TRBD1	CAWSRGQGLTSGGYEQYF	TGTGCCTGGAGTAGGGGACAGGGCTTAACGTCTGGTGGTTACGAGCAGTACTTC
TRBV3-1/TRBV3-2	TRBJ2-2	NA	TRBD2	CASSPRGNKNTGELFF	TGTGCCAGCAGCCCGCGGGGGAACAAGAACACCGGGGAGCTGTTTTTT
TRBV2	TRBJ2-5	NA	NA	CASSSGTATLSQYF	TGTGCCAGCAGTTCCGGGACTGCCACTTTGAGCCAGTACTTC
TRBV20-1	TRBJ2-1	NA	TRBD1	CSASRQGANEQFF	TGCAGTGCTAGTCGACAGGGGGCGAATGAGCAGTTCTTC
TRBV30	TRBJ2-7	NA	NA	CAWRDRAYEQYF	TGTGCCTGGAGGGACAGAGCCTACGAGCAGTACTTC
TRBV7-9	TRBJ2-1	NA	NA	CASSLDNSYNEQFF	TGTGCCAGCAGCTTAGACAACTCCTACAATGAGCAGTTCTTC
TRBV9	TRBJ2-1	NA	NA	CASSVGGLSYNEQFF	TGTGCCAGCAGCGTAGGGGGCCTCTCCTACAATGAGCAGTTCTTC
TRBV19	TRBJ2-7	NA	TRBD2	CASSISGTSVSYEQYF	TGTGCCAGTAGTATCTCCGGGACTAGCGTCTCCTACGAGCAGTACTTC
TRBV6-5	TRBJ1-1	NA	TRBD1	CASTSDRGDTEAFF	TGTGCCAGCACCTCGGACAGGGGGGACACTGAAGCTTTCTTT
TRBV6-2/TRBV6-3	TRBJ1-1	few	NA	CASSRPGTVNEAFF	TGTGCCAGCAGTCGCCCAGGTACTGTGAATGAAGCTTTCTTT
TRBV9	TRBJ2-2	few	TRBD2	CASSPRGGPGTGELFF	TGTGCCAGCAGCCCACGCGGGGGGCCCGGCACCGGGGAGCTGTTTTTT
TRBV4-3	TRBJ2-6	NA	TRBD1	CASSQETGAAGANVLTF	TGCGCCAGCAGCCAAGAGACAGGGGCCGCTGGGGCCAACGTCCTGACTTTC
TRBV5-4	TRBJ2-6	NA	NA	CASSPQGTGANVLTF	TGTGCCAGCAGCCCCCAGGGAACTGGGGCCAACGTCCTGACTTTC